The text below deals with one TCR beta chain. What it recognizes is unknown. The data originate from a study of T cells expressing NK-cell markers. Study-wide context: Sorted CD3+CD56+NKG2C+, CD3+CD56+NKG2C- and CD3+CD56-NKG2C+ T cells provided the TCR beta repertoires. Among eight sequenced donors, seven carried HCMV seropositivity while one was seronegative.

Each CDR3 protein gets one entry in TCRdb, which reprocessed the 5' RACE reads and gives no DNA. Here the sample table reports about 410,000 distinct CDR3 sequences. General study points: In 5 or 6 donors, dominant CD3+CD56+NKG2C+ clonotypes ranked among the top 10 CD8+ clonotypes. The study found these clonotypes also leading the CD3+CD56-NKG2C+ fraction in a few donors.

The CDR3 length is 20 residues. The germline gives CDR1 PRHDT, CDR2 FYEKMQ (reference sequence). The specimen was blood T cells: a sorted CD56 or NKG2C T cell subset, CD4+ or CD8+ T cells, or bulk PBMC T cells (not recorded which). The TCR originated in a woman aged 45 to 65 in good health. This chain connects TRBV13 to TRBJ2-2; TCRdb lists TRBD2, though no DNA is available to test this call. The CDR3 here is CASSLVLQIGLAGATGELFF.